This is a list of T cell receptor beta chains from one sample in a study of blood T cell repertoires in COVID-19. Some clones are missing from TCRdb's copy, which holds only in-frame ones; the method was immunoSEQ multiplex PCR. The data hold over 130,000 clones, with roughly 85% observed a single time. What was sequenced was peripheral blood. These receptors all come from a man aged 45-65 years with acute or convalescent COVID-19. Each CDR3 is given without its conserved first and last residue. The order of the fields is CDR3 length, V gene, clone size, CDR3 protein. Rows may omit the clone size; those that give it use once, few, many or a size class.

17,TRBV11-3,NA,ASSPPFYLAGRSYNEQF
12,TRBV28,NA,ASTVQGGSNTIY
11,TRBV6-5,NA,AGSQRGQEKLF
11,TRBV9,NA,ASTDRVGNEQF
12,TRBV15,NA,ATSRGTGGEKLF
14,TRBV14,NA,ASSQDLKGGARGYT
13,TRBV13,NA,ASRSGLGMNTEAF
15,TRBV5-1,NA,ASSPGLAKINTGELF
11,TRBV6-5,NA,ASTIEWGGGYT
14,TRBV16,NA,ASSPTGSYSNQPQH
13,TRBV5-1,NA,ASSLIQGGEDEQY
14,TRBV13,NA,ASRRTSGDSYNEQF
15,TRBV6-1,NA,ASSEGSWTSVSYEQY
13,TRBV2,NA,ASSASGTAGETQY
14,TRBV19,NA,ASSTGQLRANYGYT
16,TRBV7-8,NA,ASSLDGTSGASYNEQF
11,TRBV19,NA,ASSSGTAYEQY
13,TRBV5-1,NA,ASSLAEGRSYEQY
13,TRBV25-1,NA,ASSDKGQGLVGYT
12,TRBV28,NA,ASSFSGQGRKAF
13,TRBV7-9,NA,ASSPQGVGNQPQH
9,TRBV10-2,NA,AGGQGHEQY
16,TRBV29-1,few,SVATTSPRDRRLYEQY
9,TRBV6-6,NA,ASSEVWEQY
14,TRBV7-9,NA,ASSPRTGRPNYGYT
12,TRBV2,NA,ASTGPSGGYEQY
12,TRBV9,NA,ASSPWVGVNEQF
11,TRBV18,NA,ASSPLGQDEQF
11,TRBV10-2,NA,ASRLDRNEKLF
14,TRBV11-2,NA,ASSSTPTGGSYGYT
12,TRBV7-9,NA,ASSWGREDSPLH
14,TRBV4-1,once,ASSQRRQTMNTEAF
11,TRBV7-9,NA,ARDTGDRNTIY
13,TRBV6-6,NA,ASSSSGQGTDTQY
11,TRBV7-3,NA,ASSSQIQETQY
10,TRBV5-6,NA,ASSLSGTERY
14,TRBV24-1,NA,ATSDLREQGAYTQY
12,TRBV27,NA,ASNVQGATDTQY
14,TRBV27,NA,ASRPSWRASSYEQY
9,TRBV28,once,ASRRGEKLF
11,TRBV12-3/TRBV12-4,NA,ASTDSGAETQY
10,TRBV12-3/TRBV12-4,NA,ASTFDSGGYT
13,TRBV6-5,NA,ASSYRGEANEKLF
12,TRBV13,NA,ASSRLSYNSPLH
14,TRBV6-5,NA,ASSYSVRLLNYGYT
14,TRBV6-6,NA,ASSPQGDSPNTEAF
14,TRBV5-1,NA,ASSLGTGTGDTEAF
10,TRBV2,NA,ARTGGNEKLF
12,TRBV5-6,NA,ASSSRQFGQPQH
12,TRBV27,NA,ASARGGTYNEQF
16,TRBV1,NA,TSSQGLPSSLRSYEQY
11,TRBV7-9,many,ASRTWDRDGYT
16,TRBV30,NA,AWTETRTSGRAPETQY
14,TRBV28,once,ASSLDTGRRNYGYT
12,TRBV18,NA,ASSPNGQTGELF
15,TRBV19,few,ASSIDNPRGSNEKLF
12,TRBV6-5,NA,ASSSVAYNSPLH
11,TRBV6-5,NA,ASTKDRPTEAF
13,TRBV28,once,ASSPGTGDNSPLH